This entry lists 31 T cell receptor beta chains sequenced from one sample in a study of T-cell memory formation after mild COVID-19. MiXCR, run by TCRdb on the 5' RACE reads, gives a single entry per CDR3 protein. The sample has approximately 82,000 distinct CDR3 sequences; around 13% are singletons. What was sequenced was PBMCs or a T cell subset sorted from them (not recorded which). The receptor source for this set is a man between 18 and 35 years old who had mild COVID-19 (a few samples of this study predate the infection). Cell type and time point are not known.

In DNA form, the CDR3 reads TGTGCCAGCAGTTACCCCGGGGGCCACAATGAGCAGTTCTTC. Translation gives CASSYPGGHNEQFF. The genes are TRBV28 and TRBJ2-1; D may correspond to TRBD1 or TRBD2 (6 bases each). The CDR3 is 14 amino acids. Germline V gene data show CDR1 as MDHEN and CDR2 as SYDVKM. V lost 4 bases and J lost 5, with 12 bases in between.

V is TRBV29-1 and J is TRBJ2-3; 12 nucleotides agree with TRBD2. The CDR3 spans 14 residues. The trim removed 8 bases at V and 3 bases at J, leaving 6 bases unmatched. Germline V gene lookup returns CDR1 SQVTM and CDR2 ANQGSEA. The CDR3 reads CSSRLAGATDTQYF. In DNA form, the CDR3 reads TGCAGCTCTAGACTAGCGGGGGCAACAGATACGCAGTATTTT.

This clonotype was observed at least ten times. This sequence joins TRBV5-1 and TRBJ2-3, with TRBD1 matching 12 bases. The germline V gene encodes CDR1 SGHRS and CDR2 YFSETQ. V dropped 4 bases and J dropped 5; count of bases not matched to a gene: 5. The CDR3 spans 15 residues. As DNA, the CDR3 is TGCGCCAGCAGCCCGGGACAGGGGGCTAGAGATACGCAGTATTTT. Protein product: CASSPGQGARDTQYF.

The chain carries TRBV28 and TRBJ1-6; TRBD1 matches at 8 bases. The length of the CDR3 is 14 residues. Germline V gene lookup returns CDR1 MDHEN and CDR2 SYDVKM. Trimming took 7 bases from V and 8 from J; bases not matched to a gene: 7. Here the CDR3 DNA reads TGTGCCAGCAACCCGGACAGGGAATATTCACCCCTCCACTTT. It encodes CASNPDREYSPLHF.

This chain connects TRBV5-1 to TRBJ2-7; the match to TRBD2 covers 10 bases. The CDR3 contains 15 residues. In germline, CDR1 is SGHRS, CDR2 YFSETQ. V shed 2 bases and J 6 bases; nucleotides not matched to a gene: 8. The CDR3 reads CASSFTSGGAIEQYF. CDR3 nucleotides: TGCGCCAGCAGCTTCACCAGCGGGGGGGCGATCGAGCAGTACTTC.

This clonotype was seen only a few times. The chain links TRBV20-1 to TRBJ2-3, with a tentative D call TRBD1 (5 bases). CDR1 DFQATT and CDR2 SNEGSKA come from the germline V gene (reference sequence). The CDR3 is 14 amino acids. V was pared by 0 bases and J by 5 bases, with 12 bases between. The CDR3: CSARDPGRRDTQYF. The CDR3 DNA reads as TGCAGTGCTAGAGATCCAGGGCGAAGAGATACGCAGTATTTT.

This clonotype turned up a few times. The J gene is TRBJ2-3, the V gene TRBV9; 10 bases line up with TRBD2. The CDR3 is made up of 16 amino acids. V trimming: 0 bases; J trimming: 6 bases; junction bases outside the gene matches: 7. Germline V gives CDR1 SGDLS, CDR2 YYNGEE. CDR3 amino acids: CASSVEAGGPMDTQYF. For the CDR3, the DNA is TGTGCCAGCAGCGTAGAAGCGGGGGGGCCGATGGATACGCAGTATTTT.

This clonotype has more than one count but fewer than ten. V usage is TRBV4-3 and J usage is TRBJ2-7; TRBD1 aligns across 9 bases. Trimming took 1 base from V and 2 from J; bases not matched to a gene: 6. Germline CDR1 is LGHNA and CDR2 is YSLEER. The CDR3 contains 16 residues. In nucleotides, the CDR3 is TGCGCCAGCAGCCAAGGGGTCGGGACAGGGCCCTACGAGCAGTACTTC. Encoded protein: CASSQGVGTGPYEQYF.

This clonotype was detected a few times. This sequence joins TRBV4-1 and TRBJ2-7, with 9 bases that match TRBD1. The ends lost 3 bases at V and 4 bases at J; junction bases unmatched: 7. CDR3 size: 15 residues. Germline lookup yields CDR1 MGHRA and CDR2 YSYEKL. CDR3 nucleotides: TGCGCCAGCAGCCAGGGACAGGGCTTCCTATACGAGCAGTACTTC. Translating it yields CASSQGQGFLYEQYF.

A few counts support this clonotype. V is TRBV7-9 and J is TRBJ2-3; D unresolved. This CDR3 region has 14 residues. Germline CDR1 SEHNR, CDR2 FQNEAQ (reference sequence). Trimming stripped 0 bases from V and 4 bases from J, with 8 bases between. In DNA form, the CDR3 reads TGTGCCAGCAGCTTAGCTACCAGCCCAGATACGCAGTATTTT. Protein product: CASSLATSPDTQYF.

The J gene is TRBJ1-5, the V gene TRBV3-2; the table's D call, TRBD1, has no DNA check behind it. TRBV3-2 is given as a pseudogene. This CDR3 spans 17 amino acids. The CDR3 reads CASSRYKGRDSNQPQHF. The CDR3 nucleotides read TGTGCCAGCAGCCGCTACAAAGGGCGGGATAGCAATCAGCCCCAGCATTTT.

This clonotype has just one count. The rearrangement joins TRBV9 to TRBJ1-1, with D perhaps TRBD1 (5 bases). The germline CDR1 and CDR2 sequences are SGDLS and YYNGEE. Trimming left V 0 bases short and J 5 bases short, with 14 bases between. CDR3 length: 15 residues. CDR3 in amino acids: CASSVGGGFGTEAFF. In DNA, the CDR3 is TGTGCCAGCAGCGTAGGTGGGGGATTTGGGACTGAAGCTTTCTTT.

This clonotype was recorded a few times. This chain connects TRBV7-2 to TRBJ2-1; D not resolved. Germline-derived CDR1 and CDR2 are SGHTA and FQGNSA. The CDR3 loop spans 12 amino acids. Trimming pared 6 bases from V and 4 bases from J, leaving 7 bases between. The CDR3 region has the DNA TGTGCCAGCAGGAGGAGTTACAATGAGCAGTTCTTC. This gives the protein CASRRSYNEQFF. Drawing the rest from reference TRBV7-2 and TRBJ2-1, the complete variable domain is GAGVSQSPSNKVTEKGKDVELRCDPISGHTALYWYRQSLGQGLEFLIYFQGNSAPDKSGLPSDRFSAERTGGSVSTLTIQRTQQEDSAVYLCASRRSYNEQFFGPGTRLTVL.

This sequence joins TRBV6-6 and TRBJ2-7; D is perhaps TRBD1 (6 bases). This CDR3 contains 12 residues. Per the germline V gene, CDR1 is MNHNY and CDR2 is SVGAGI (reference sequence). Trimming cost V 6 bases and J 3 bases, with 9 bases left between them. The CDR3 nucleotides read TGTGCCAGCAGGAACAGGGACTACGAGCAGTACGTC. Its translation is CASRNRDYEQYV.

This clonotype was detected many times. This sequence joins TRBV4-3 and TRBJ1-6, with D unclear. CDR1 and CDR2 from the germline V gene are LGHNA and YSLEER. The CDR3 runs to 19 residues. The germline V and J ends were trimmed by 0 bases and 0 bases, with 15 bases remaining between them. CDR3 coding DNA: TGCGCCAGCAGCCAAGATTGGTTGGGCGGGATCTCCTATAATTCACCCCTCCACTTT. This gives the protein CASSQDWLGGISYNSPLHF.

This clonotype was found a few times. The gene calls are TRBV5-6 and TRBJ2-3; 8 positions agree with TRBD1. The CDR3 is 16 residues long. Germline V gives CDR1 SGHDT, CDR2 YYEEEE. V lost 4 bases, J lost 5 bases, and 12 bases stayed unmatched. This chain's CDR3 is CASSVWTGKVRDTQYF. CDR3 in DNA: TGTGCCAGCAGCGTCTGGACAGGGAAGGTTCGAGATACGCAGTATTTT.

This sequence joins TRBV7-2 and TRBJ1-1; tentatively, D is TRBD1 (5 bases). Trimming took off 1 base at V and 8 bases at J, with 17 bases between the two ends. Germline-derived CDR1 and CDR2 are SGHTA and FQGNSA. CDR3 size: 15 residues. CDR3 DNA sequence: TGTGCCAGCAGCTTAGGACTGGTGTCTTACAGGGAAGCTTTCTTT. This sequence encodes CASSLGLVSYREAFF.

The chain employs TRBV27 and TRBJ2-1; TRBD1 aligns across 7 bases. J lost 7 bases, V lost 1 base, and 1 base had no gene match. CDR3 size: 13 residues. Germline CDR1 MNHEY, CDR2 SMNVEV (reference sequence). The CDR3 protein is CASSLLQGNEQFF. The CDR3 nucleotides are TGTGCCAGCAGTTTATTACAGGGGAATGAGCAGTTCTTC.

This clonotype occurred a few times. This chain uses TRBV7-2 with TRBJ1-6; D perhaps matches TRBD1 (5 bases). Trimming left V 4 bases short and J 10 bases short, with 14 bases between. Per germline, CDR1 SGHTA and CDR2 FQGNSA. The CDR3 is 14 residues long. CDR3 nucleotide sequence: TGTGCCAGCAGCTCGAGGGGATGGGGATCACCCCTCCACTTT. It encodes CASSSRGWGSPLHF.

This clonotype was detected only a few times. CDR3 bases: TGCAGTGCCAGGGACAGGGGAAACATACACGCCATGAACACTGAAGCTTTCTTT. Translated: CSARDRGNIHAMNTEAFF. The chain has TRBV20-1 and TRBJ1-1; TRBD1 matches 10 bases. V shed 6 bases and J 0 bases; nucleotides not matched to a gene: 16. CDR3 length: 18 amino acids. From germline, CDR1 is DFQATT and CDR2 SNEGSKA (reference sequence).

The chain employs TRBV7-9 and TRBJ1-2; 8 nucleotides align to TRBD1. V dropped 1 base and J dropped 0; count of bases not matched to a gene: 1. The CDR3 contains 15 residues. The V gene's germline CDR1 is SEHNR and CDR2 FQNEAQ (reference sequence). The DNA for the CDR3 is TGTGCCAGCAGCTTAGGGACAGGGACTAACTATGGCTACACCTTC. Its protein product is CASSLGTGTNYGYTF. Based on the CDR3 plus reference TRBV7-9 and TRBJ1-2, the full variable domain is DTGVSQNPRHKITKRGQNVTFRCDPISEHNRLYWYRQTLGQGPEFLTYFQNEAQLEKSRLLSDRFSAERPKGSFSTLEIQRTEQGDSAMYLCASSLGTGTNYGYTFGSGTRLTVV.

This clonotype was seen a handful of times. This chain connects TRBV7-9 to TRBJ2-1; a possible D gene is TRBD2 (5 bases). Germline loops: CDR1 SEHNR, CDR2 FQNEAQ (reference sequence). The CDR3 has 15 amino acids. V dropped 4 bases and J dropped 10 bases, with 20 bases sitting between them. The CDR3 DNA sequence: TGTGCCAGCAGCTCAGTCCTAGCCGCTTTTGGCGAGCAGTTCTTC. Protein product: CASSSVLAAFGEQFF.

This clonotype was found many times. J is TRBJ2-1 and V is TRBV5-1; 7 bases agree with TRBD1. V shed 4 bases and J 7 bases; nucleotides not matched to a gene: 14. The CDR3 is 16 amino acids. The V gene's germline CDR1 is SGHRS and CDR2 YFSETQ. CDR3 sequence: CASSRRDSLEGNEQFF. The CDR3 DNA follows: TGCGCCAGCAGCCGCCGGGACAGCCTAGAAGGGAATGAGCAGTTCTTC. Looking up the rest from reference TRBV5-1 and TRBJ2-1 gives the full variable domain: KAGVTQTPRYLIKTRGQQVTLSCSPISGHRSVSWYQQTPGQGLQFLFEYFSETQRNKGNFPGRFSGRQFSNSRSEMNVSTLELGDSALYLCASSRRDSLEGNEQFFGPGTRLTVL.

The CDR3 coding sequence is TGTGCCAGCAGTTTAGGGGCTAGCAGGTCAGATACGCAGTATTTT. This gives the protein CASSLGASRSDTQYF. The J gene is TRBJ2-3, the V gene TRBV28; D may be TRBD1 or TRBD2 (5 bases each). V was trimmed by 2 bases and J by 4 bases, leaving 13 bases between them. This CDR3 contains 15 residues. CDR1 MDHEN and CDR2 SYDVKM come from the germline V gene.

V is TRBV6-5 and J is TRBJ1-5; D unclear. The ends were cut back, 2 bases at V and 4 bases at J, with 6 bases in the middle. This CDR3 spans 13 amino acids. Germline values: CDR1 MNHEY, CDR2 SVGAGI. The CDR3 nucleotides read TGTGCCAGCAGTTACGGGGAGAATCAGCCCCAGCATTTT. This sequence encodes CASSYGENQPQHF.

V and J are TRBV19 and TRBJ1-1, with D possibly being TRBD1 (5 bases). The CDR3 covers 16 residues. The germline CDR1 and CDR2 sequences are LNHDA and SQIVND (reference sequence). V shed 3 bases and J shed 1 base, with 15 bases lying between them. The CDR3 loop is CASSMIGGGRNTEAFF. As DNA, the CDR3 is TGTGCCAGTAGTATGATCGGGGGAGGCAGGAACACTGAAGCTTTCTTT.

The rearrangement joins TRBV7-8 to TRBJ2-5, with TRBD2 matching 7 bases. The junction had 5 bases not matched to a gene; V was cut back by 3 bases and J by 4 bases. This CDR3 is built from 14 residues. Germline values: CDR1 SGHVS, CDR2 FQNEAQ. The DNA of the CDR3 is TGTGCCAGCAGCTTCTCGGGGGGTCCAGAGACCCAGTACTTC. It yields the protein CASSFSGGPETQYF.

V and J are TRBV4-1 and TRBJ2-1; the D is unclear. The CDR3 is 15 amino acids. Germline-derived CDR1 and CDR2 are MGHRA and YSYEKL. V lost 2 bases to trimming and J lost 0 bases, with 8 bases between them. CDR3: CASSQRLSSYNEQFF. CDR3 DNA: TGCGCCAGCAGCCAAAGATTGAGCTCCTACAATGAGCAGTTCTTC.

The chain recombines TRBV11-2 with TRBJ2-5; 8 nucleotides match TRBD2. The V segment lost 7 bases and the J segment 0 bases; nucleotides outside the gene matches: 10. Germline V gives CDR1 SGHAT, CDR2 FQNNGV. The CDR3 contains 16 residues. Here the CDR3 reads CASTRRLAGNQETQYF. CDR3 coding DNA: TGTGCCAGCACCCGGCGGTTAGCGGGGAACCAAGAGACCCAGTACTTC. The full variable domain, completed using reference TRBV11-2 and TRBJ2-5, is EAGVAQSPRYKIIEKRQSVAFWCNPISGHATLYWYQQILGQGPKLLIQFQNNGVVDDSQLPKDRFSAERLKGVDSTLKIQPAKLEDSAVYLCASTRRLAGNQETQYFGPGTRLLVL.

In its sample, this clonotype was seen many times. A junction boundary mismatches the germline segment, possibly from a read error. The V gene is TRBV7-9, the J gene TRBJ2-5; no reliable D call. There are 14 residues in the CDR3. Germline V gene data show CDR1 as SEHNR and CDR2 as FQNEAQ (reference sequence). CDR3 nucleotide sequence: TGCGCCAGCAGCTTGGGTGACAACCAAGAGACCCAGTACTTC. The encoded protein is CASSLGDNQETQYF.

V gene TRBV7-2 combines with J gene TRBJ2-7; tentative D call: TRBD2 (6 bases). The length of the CDR3 is 15 residues. Germline V lookup: CDR1 SGHTA, CDR2 FQGNSA. Deletions cut 3 bases from V and 6 bases from J, with 18 bases between. In DNA, the CDR3 is TGTGCCAGCAGCTTTTTGGTAGGGACTTCACGCGAGCAGTACTTC. It codes for CASSFLVGTSREQYF.